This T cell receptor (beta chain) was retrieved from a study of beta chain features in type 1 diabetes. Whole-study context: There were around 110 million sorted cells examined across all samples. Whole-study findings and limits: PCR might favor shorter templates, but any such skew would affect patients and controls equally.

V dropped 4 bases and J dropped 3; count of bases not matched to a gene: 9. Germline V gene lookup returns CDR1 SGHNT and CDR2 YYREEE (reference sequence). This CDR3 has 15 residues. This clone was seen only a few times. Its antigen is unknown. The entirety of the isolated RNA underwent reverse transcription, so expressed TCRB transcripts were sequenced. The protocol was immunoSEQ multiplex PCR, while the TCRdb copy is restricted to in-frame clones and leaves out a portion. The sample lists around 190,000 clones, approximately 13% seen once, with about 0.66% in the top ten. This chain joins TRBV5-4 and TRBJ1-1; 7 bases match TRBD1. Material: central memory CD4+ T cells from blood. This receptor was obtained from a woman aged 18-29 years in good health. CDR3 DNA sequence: TGTGCCAGCAGCCTACAAGGGACAGCCTACACTGAAGCTTTCTTT. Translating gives CASSLQGTAYTEAFF.